The next 27 T cell receptor beta chains were all read from a single sample in a study of post-analysis software for immune sequencing data. Study results and limitations: Patients had higher frequencies than controls of roughly five TRBV segments, including TRBV5-6, TRBV5-1 and TRBV20-1.

No antigen is known for these receptors. Unique molecular identifiers were built into the TCR beta cDNA libraries. TCRdb ran MiXCR on the PCR reads and lists one entry per CDR3 protein. The top ten hold roughly 13% of the sample, which has over 300,000 distinct CDR3 sequences, approximately 38% seen once. The specimen was blood. The receptors stem from a girl aged 10 to 17 with multiple sclerosis.

The rearrangement joins TRBV9 to TRBJ1-5; no definite D call. With 4 bases removed from V and 3 bases from J, the gap between germline ends came to 14 bases. The CDR3 runs to 15 residues. In germline, CDR1 is SGDLS, CDR2 YYNGEE. This CDR3 reads CASSSTGEYNQPQHF. CDR3 DNA: TGTGCCAGCAGCAGTACCGGGGAGTACAATCAGCCCCAGCATTTT.

CDR3 nucleotide sequence: TGTGCCAGCAGCCCGCTGGACAGGGGGTATACTGAAGCTTTCTTT. Translated: CASSPLDRGYTEAFF. The chain is built from TRBV11-2 and TRBJ1-1; 10 positions match TRBD1. CDR1 is SGHAT, CDR2 FQNNGV, per germline. V lost 5 bases to trimming and J lost 5 bases; unmatched junction nucleotides: 8. There are 15 residues in the CDR3.

The V gene is TRBV20-1, the J gene TRBJ2-4, with 7 bases identical to TRBD1. V shed 6 bases, J shed 2 bases, and the junction held 7 bases outside the gene matches. The CDR3 extends over 14 amino acids. Germline CDR1 and CDR2: DFQATT and SNEGSKA (reference sequence). The CDR3 loop reads CSAKRGGSKNIQYF. For the CDR3, the DNA is TGCAGTGCCAAGAGAGGGGGCTCCAAAAACATTCAGTACTTC.

This chain links TRBV9 with TRBJ1-3, with D maybe TRBD1 (5 bases). Germline lookup yields CDR1 SGDLS and CDR2 YYNGEE. Trimming cost V 0 bases and J 2 bases, with 6 bases left between them. This CDR3 has 14 residues. The CDR3 sequence: CASSVAGTGNTIYF. For the CDR3, the DNA is TGTGCCAGCAGCGTAGCAGGGACTGGAAACACCATATATTTT.

This clonotype has more than one count but fewer than ten. The V gene is TRBV3-1, the J gene TRBJ2-7; D gene unclear. V lost 4 bases to trimming and J lost 6 bases, with 25 bases between them. Germline V CDR1 and CDR2: LGHDT, YNNKEL (reference sequence). This CDR3 spans 17 amino acids. The CDR3 nucleotides read TGTGCCAGCAGCCCAGAGGCGTGGGGATCCTCCTCGACCGAGCAGTACTTC. Its protein is CASSPEAWGSSSTEQYF.

Only a few counts were recorded for this clonotype. The V gene is TRBV27, the J gene TRBJ2-1; no reliable D call. Germline loops: CDR1 MNHEY, CDR2 SMNVEV (reference sequence). CDR3 size: 16 residues. V lost 3 bases and J lost 2, with 14 bases in between. CDR3 sequence (DNA): TGTGCCAGCAGTTTCAAGCCTCATGATCCCTACAATGAGCAGTTCTTC. This codes for CASSFKPHDPYNEQFF.

This clonotype was recorded once. This chain uses TRBV7-2 with TRBJ2-5, with 7 bases matching TRBD1. J gave up 11 bases and V 5 bases, and 14 bases lay outside the gene matches. The CDR3 spans 14 residues. Germline CDR1 SGHTA, CDR2 FQGNSA. The CDR3 loop is CASSKTDRYYGQYF. Here the CDR3 DNA reads TGTGCCAGCAGCAAAACGGACAGGTACTACGGGCAGTACTTC.

This clonotype was counted only a few times. The J gene is TRBJ2-5, the V gene TRBV10-3; 7 nucleotides match TRBD1. After removal of 3 bases from V and 2 bases from J, the junction contained 0 bases not matched to a gene. Germline lookup yields CDR1 ENHRY and CDR2 SYGVKD. This CDR3 comprises 13 residues. The CDR3 bases are TGTGCCATCAGTGACAGGGGGCAAGAGACCCAGTACTTC. It is translated as CAISDRGQETQYF.

There are a few counts of this clonotype. The V call is TRBV6-5, the J call TRBJ2-7; TRBD1 matches at 11 bases. The V segment lost 6 bases and the J segment 3 bases; nucleotides outside the gene matches: 7. The V gene's germline CDR1 is MNHEY and CDR2 SVGAGI. There are 15 residues in the CDR3. The CDR3 region has the DNA TGTGCCAGCAGCCAACCGGGACAGGGGGTCTACGAGCAGTACTTC. Its translation: CASSQPGQGVYEQYF.

In this sample, this clonotype turned up a few times. The V and J genes are TRBV2 and TRBJ1-2; no firm D call. Trimming took off 8 bases at V and 5 bases at J, with 12 bases between the two ends. CDR1 and CDR2 (germline): SNHLY, FYNNEI. The CDR3 has 12 residues. The CDR3 DNA follows: TGTGCCAGCTCCGGGCAGCAGTATGGCTACACCTTC. Its protein is CASSGQQYGYTF.

V usage is TRBV7-3 and J usage is TRBJ2-3, with D possibly matching TRBD1 (5 bases). Trimming stripped 7 bases from V and 1 base from J, with 27 bases between. Germline-derived CDR1 and CDR2 are SGHTA and FQGTGA. The CDR3 covers 19 residues. The CDR3 coding sequence is TGTGCCAGCACATTAGCCCCCACAGGAACCCTACGAGGCACAGATACGCAGTATTTT. It encodes CASTLAPTGTLRGTDTQYF.

V and J are TRBV11-2 and TRBJ2-1, with 9 bases that match TRBD1. This CDR3 is 14 amino acids long. The germline V gene encodes CDR1 SGHAT and CDR2 FQNNGV. V was clipped by 0 bases and J by 9 bases; unmatched bases: 3. The DNA for the CDR3 is TGTGCCAGCAGCTTAGACTTACAGGGGGCTGAGCAGTTCTTC. This sequence encodes CASSLDLQGAEQFF.

For this clonotype: A read error may account for a junction end that differs from germline. V and J are TRBV5-1 and TRBJ2-7, with 10 bases aligning to TRBD2. The CDR3 consists of 13 residues. Germline V gene sequence: CDR1 SGHRS, CDR2 YFSETQ. The CDR3 spells CTSQGTSVYEQYF. For the CDR3, the DNA is TGCACCAGCCAAGGGACTAGCGTTTACGAGCAGTACTTC.

The chain combines TRBV6-5 with TRBJ2-1, with TRBD1 matching 7 bases. The CDR3 has 13 amino acids. Germline CDR1 is MNHEY and CDR2 is SVGAGI. With V trimmed by 7 bases and J by 9 bases, 9 bases remained unmatched. CDR3 in amino acids: CASTGDRVGEQFF. CDR3 bases: TGTGCCAGCACCGGAGACAGGGTTGGTGAGCAGTTCTTC.

The chain carries TRBV15 and TRBJ1-4, with unresolved D. V lost 8 bases to trimming and J lost 0 bases, with 13 bases between them. CDR1 is LNHNV, CDR2 YYDKDF, per germline (reference sequence). The CDR3 is 15 residues long. This CDR3 reads CATARVGATNEKLFF. The CDR3 coding sequence is TGTGCCACCGCGAGGGTTGGGGCAACTAATGAAAAACTGTTTTTT.

V usage is TRBV25-1 and J usage is TRBJ2-2; the match to TRBD1 covers 8 bases. The trim removed 6 bases at V and 6 bases at J, leaving 0 bases unmatched. Germline V lookup: CDR1 MGHDK, CDR2 SYGVNS. The CDR3 length is 12 residues. CDR3 region: CASRQGAGELFF. CDR3 nucleotide sequence: TGTGCCAGCAGACAGGGGGCCGGGGAGCTGTTTTTT.

This clonotype was seen only a few times. The chain employs TRBV10-3 and TRBJ2-5, with 7 bases lining up with TRBD1. Germline V gene data show CDR1 as ENHRY and CDR2 as SYGVKD. The junction had 1 base not matched to a gene; V was cut back by 0 bases and J by 3 bases. The CDR3 is made up of 14 amino acids. CDR3: CAISESTGEETQYF. The CDR3 DNA reads TGTGCCATCAGTGAGTCAACAGGGGAAGAGACCCAGTACTTC.

This clonotype was seen more than once but under ten times. The rearrangement joins TRBV13 to TRBJ2-7; 7 bases agree with TRBD2. This CDR3 has 14 amino acids. V dropped 4 bases and J dropped 3; count of bases not matched to a gene: 6. Per germline, CDR1 PRHDT and CDR2 FYEKMQ (reference sequence). The CDR3 protein is CASSSSGTNYEQYF. In nucleotides, the CDR3 is TGTGCCAGCAGCTCGAGCGGGACTAACTACGAGCAGTACTTC.

The chain joins TRBV12-3 or TRBV12-4 to TRBJ1-1, with TRBD1 identical over 9 bases. The V segment lost 5 bases and the J segment 2 bases; nucleotides outside the gene matches: 9. This CDR3 has 16 amino acids. CDR3 DNA sequence: TGTGCCAGCAGTCGTTACAGGGGGCAGGGAAACACTGAAGCTTTCTTT. Its translation is CASSRYRGQGNTEAFF.

The chain recombines TRBV15 with TRBJ2-7, with D hard to call. Trimming removed 4 bases at V and 0 bases at J, with 13 bases between. Germline CDR1 and CDR2: LNHNV and YYDKDF (reference sequence). This CDR3 spans 15 amino acids. The CDR3 reads CATSKRAERSYEQYF. The CDR3 bases are TGTGCCACCAGCAAACGGGCTGAACGCTCCTACGAGCAGTACTTC.

This rearrangement joins TRBV7-8 to TRBJ2-1, with D tentatively TRBD1 or TRBD2 (5 bases each). Trimming stripped 7 bases from V and 9 bases from J, with 16 bases between. The CDR3 sequence is 13 residues long. Germline lookup yields CDR1 SGHVS and CDR2 FQNEAQ. The CDR3 region has the DNA TGTGCCAGCACCATAGGGGACCGGGCTGAGCAGTTCTTC. Its protein is CASTIGDRAEQFF.

The chain couples TRBV10-3 to TRBJ1-6; 7 bases line up with TRBD1. Germline values: CDR1 ENHRY, CDR2 SYGVKD. With 6 bases clipped from V and 5 bases from J, the junction kept 1 base outside the gene matches. This CDR3 region has 13 residues. Here the CDR3 DNA reads TGTGCCATCAGGGGGACAGATAATTCACCCCTCCACTTT. Its translation: CAIRGTDNSPLHF.

This clonotype was detected only a few times. The V call is TRBV7-2, the J call TRBJ1-2; D perhaps matches TRBD1 (5 bases). The V gene lost 2 bases and the J gene lost 6 bases, with 19 bases spanning the gap. Germline loops: CDR1 SGHTA, CDR2 FQGNSA. This CDR3 spans 16 amino acids. The CDR3 here is CASSLMAGTEVHGYTF. The CDR3 region has the DNA TGTGCCAGCAGCTTAATGGCCGGGACGGAGGTACATGGCTACACCTTC.

The chain has TRBV5-5 and TRBJ2-7, with D possibly being TRBD1 (5 bases). CDR3 size: 14 residues. The germline V and J ends were trimmed by 2 bases and 0 bases, with 9 bases remaining between them. Germline assignment: CDR1 SGHKS and CDR2 YYEKEE (reference sequence). CDR3 sequence reads: CASSFGAISYEQYF. The CDR3 DNA reads TGTGCCAGCAGCTTTGGGGCCATCTCCTACGAGCAGTACTTC.

The chain combines TRBV18 with TRBJ1-5; the D is unclear. Germline values: CDR1 KGHSH, CDR2 LQKENI. Trimming shortened V by 4 bases and J by 7 bases, and 17 bases separated the two germline ends. The length of the CDR3 is 15 residues. In DNA, the CDR3 is TGTGCCAGCTCACTAGACCGGGCACCGGGGCAGCCCCAGCATTTT. It codes for CASSLDRAPGQPQHF.

This chain links TRBV20-1 with TRBJ1-2; weak D call: TRBD1 (5 bases). The V gene lost 0 bases and the J gene lost 5 bases, with 16 bases spanning the gap. The CDR3 is 15 amino acids. From germline, CDR1 is DFQATT and CDR2 SNEGSKA (reference sequence). The CDR3 loop is CSARDPGDGGYGYTF. In nucleotides, the CDR3 is TGCAGTGCTAGAGATCCCGGGGACGGCGGTTATGGCTACACCTTC.

In regard to this clonotype: One junction end disagrees with the germline gene, perhaps due to a read error. This chain's CDR3 is CVSSQEVGSGANVLTF. The CDR3 DNA follows: TGCGTCAGCAGCCAAGAGGTCGGCTCTGGGGCCAACGTCCTGACTTTC. The genes are TRBV4-3 and TRBJ2-6, with D unclear. Germline values: CDR1 LGHNA, CDR2 YSLEER. This CDR3 comprises 16 residues.